The source of this T cell receptor (beta chain) is a study of cytomegalovirus exposure and HLA in healthy donors. The PCR contained 60 Vbeta and 13 Jbeta primers. Assay: immunoSEQ multiplex PCR; the TCRdb copy retains only in-frame clones and omits some. The sample holds 96,000 or so clones, about four fifths seen once. The CDR3 runs to 15 residues. CDR1 KGHSH and CDR2 LQKENI come from the germline V gene. The V and J ends lost 4 bases and 5 bases respectively, with 14 bases between them. Specimen: PBMCs. V is TRBV18 and J is TRBJ2-2, with TRBD1 as a possible D gene (6 bases). This sequence originates from a woman aged 70-85 years in good health and CMV-seropositive. CDR3 nucleotides: TGTGCCAGCTCACGCCTCGAACAGGGAACCGGGGAGCTGTTTTTT. Protein product: CASSRLEQGTGELFF.